Listed below are T cell receptor beta chains from one sample, sequenced in a study of T cells after yellow fever vaccination. TCRdb reprocessed the 5' RACE reads with MiXCR, giving one entry per CDR3 protein. The table includes approximately 610,000 distinct CDR3 sequences, around a sixth detected once. The input for sequencing was PBMCs, taken 4 to 6 days after the first yellow fever vaccination. These receptors all come from a man aged 18 to 35 who received the YFV17D yellow fever vaccine. Both conserved end residues are part of each CDR3. D genes are given only for firm matches. A clone size is listed for some rows: how often the clone was seen (once, few, many), or a class if it is expanded.

D gene	V gene	clone size	J gene	CDR3 protein	CDR3 DNA
TRBD1	TRBV5-1	few	TRBJ1-2	CASSLTQATGKGYTF	TGCGCCAGCAGCTTGACCCAGGCGACAGGGAAGGGCTACACCTTC
.	TRBV5-5	.	TRBJ1-6	CASCPQAVGSPLHF	TGTGCCAGCTGCCCCCAGGCAGTAGGATCACCCCTCCACTTT
.	TRBV19	.	TRBJ1-5	CASSTRGGVWQPQHF	TGTGCCAGTAGTACCCGGGGGGGGGTCTGGCAGCCCCAGCATTTT
.	TRBV20-1	.	TRBJ2-1	CSARDLSGSSYNEQFF	TGCAGTGCTAGAGATCTCTCAGGGTCATCCTACAATGAGCAGTTCTTC
.	TRBV11-2	.	TRBJ1-2	CASRPNRDFYGYTF	TGTGCCAGCAGACCAAACCGGGACTTCTATGGCTACACCTTC
.	TRBV10-3	few	TRBJ2-7	CAISELGDEQYF	TGTGCCATCAGTGAGTTAGGGGACGAGCAGTACTTC
.	TRBV20-1	few	TRBJ2-3	CSGAGSGTQYF	TGCAGTGGAGCCGGGAGCGGAACGCAGTATTTT
.	TRBV9	.	TRBJ1-3	CASSVNRAGNTIYF	TGTGCCAGCAGCGTGAACAGGGCTGGAAACACCATATATTTT
TRBD1	TRBV4-1	.	TRBJ1-5	CASSPLDREAQPQHF	TGCGCCAGCAGCCCCTTGGACAGGGAGGCGCAGCCCCAGCATTTT
.	TRBV4-1	.	TRBJ2-3	CASSPRLSEGLASTDTQYF	TGCGCCAGCAGCCCCAGACTCAGCGAAGGGCTGGCCAGCACAGATACGCAGTATTTT
.	TRBV7-9	many	TRBJ2-1	CASSLVRDNEQFF	TGTGCCAGCAGCTTAGTAAGGGACAATGAGCAGTTCTTC
TRBD1	TRBV20-1	.	TRBJ2-7	CSARPPGTGYEQYF	TGCAGTGCTAGACCCCCCGGGACAGGCTACGAGCAGTACTTC
.	TRBV19	.	TRBJ1-1	CASRTNRDTEAFF	TGTGCCAGTCGTACTAACAGGGATACTGAAGCTTTCTTT
.	TRBV7-2	.	TRBJ2-5	CASSLGFVETQYF	TGTGCCAGCAGCCTGGGATTTGTGGAGACCCAGTACTTC
.	TRBV7-3	few	TRBJ2-3	CASSDLTTDSTDTQYF	TGTGCCAGCAGCGATCTCACGACGGATAGCACAGATACGCAGTATTTT
.	TRBV20-1	.	TRBJ2-2	CSARPTRDTGELFF	TGCAGTGCTAGGCCGACCAGGGACACCGGGGAGCTGTTTTTT
.	TRBV5-1	few	TRBJ2-1	CASSLAGRLDNEQFF	TGCGCCAGCAGCTTGGCGGGGCGGTTGGATAATGAGCAGTTCTTC
TRBD1	TRBV29-1	few	TRBJ2-1	CSVEAGTGSSYNEQFF	TGCAGCGTTGAAGCCGGGACAGGGAGCTCCTACAATGAGCAGTTCTTC
.	TRBV29-1	few	TRBJ1-1	CSVLGGRGTEAFF	TGCAGCGTTCTTGGGGGCAGAGGAACTGAAGCTTTCTTT
.	TRBV5-1	.	TRBJ1-1	CASSSQATEAFF	TGCGCCAGCAGCTCACAGGCTACTGAAGCTTTCTTT
TRBD1	TRBV2	.	TRBJ1-5	CASSMTGAGINPQHF	TGTGCCAGCAGTATGACAGGGGCTGGAATCAATCCCCAGCATTTT
.	TRBV30	many	TRBJ2-3	CAWSSTDTQYF	TGTGCCTGGAGTTCCACAGATACGCAGTATTTT
TRBD2	TRBV4-3	.	TRBJ2-3	CASSQDTSGRDTQYF	TGCGCCAGCAGCCAAGACACTAGCGGGAGAGATACGCAGTATTTT
.	TRBV7-2	.	TRBJ1-2	CASSSPGLGYTF	TGTGCCAGCAGCTCACCGGGACTTGGCTACACCTTC
.	TRBV4-1	few	TRBJ2-3	CASSQDPGRMDTQYF	TGCGCCAGCAGCCAAGATCCGGGGAGGATGGATACGCAGTATTTT
.	TRBV7-9	.	TRBJ1-4	CASSLGPGKDEKLFF	TGTGCCAGCAGCTTAGGCCCGGGAAAGGATGAAAAACTGTTTTTT
.	TRBV5-1	.	TRBJ2-1	CASSLSLSGDDREQFF	TGCGCCAGCAGCTTGTCGCTATCGGGTGATGACCGGGAGCAGTTCTTC
.	TRBV7-9	many	TRBJ1-3	CASSLLQGLSGNTIYF	TGTGCCAGCAGCTTGCTACAGGGCCTCTCTGGAAACACCATATATTTT
TRBD1	TRBV5-1	few	TRBJ1-1	CASSLTGQVTEAFF	TGCGCCAGCAGCTTAACTGGACAGGTCACTGAAGCTTTCTTT
TRBD1	TRBV27	few	TRBJ1-6	CASSHSRDRRDSPLHF	TGTGCCAGCAGTCACTCGCGGGACAGAAGGGATTCACCCCTCCACTTT
.	TRBV27	few	TRBJ2-5	CASSRSIDYLGTQYF	TGTGCCAGCAGCCGAAGTATTGACTACCTGGGGACCCAGTACTTC
.	TRBV9	.	TRBJ2-2	CASSVPPVSGELFF	TGTGCCAGCAGCGTCCCCCCCGTTTCCGGGGAGCTGTTTTTT
.	TRBV4-1	.	TRBJ1-6	CASGWQENSPLHF	TGCGCCAGCGGTTGGCAGGAAAATTCACCCCTCCACTTT
.	TRBV11-2	.	TRBJ2-3	CASSRPGVNADTQYF	TGTGCCAGCAGCCGTCCTGGGGTCAACGCAGATACGCAGTATTTT
TRBD2	TRBV7-6	few	TRBJ2-3	CASSLFSPAGGLTDTQYF	TGTGCCAGCAGCTTATTTTCCCCAGCGGGGGGGCTGACAGATACGCAGTATTTT
.	TRBV7-9	.	TRBJ1-2	CASTLLGVPQDGYTF	TGTGCCAGCACCTTACTTGGAGTTCCCCAGGATGGCTACACCTTC
TRBD2	TRBV12-3/TRBV12-4	few	TRBJ2-7	CASLVAGDYEQYF	TGTGCCAGTTTGGTAGCGGGAGATTACGAGCAGTACTTC
.	TRBV28	few	TRBJ1-4	CASSAPGGADYNEKLFF	TGTGCCAGCAGTGCCCCCGGTGGGGCAGACTATAATGAAAAACTGTTTTTT
.	TRBV4-3	few	TRBJ1-5	CASSQETGLGPQHF	TGCGCCAGCAGCCAAGAGACTGGACTTGGGCCCCAGCATTTT
.	TRBV20-1	few	TRBJ2-7	CSAPQQWGHEQYF	TGCAGTGCTCCCCAACAGTGGGGTCACGAGCAGTACTTC
.	TRBV4-1	.	TRBJ1-6	CASSQVGSSNSGIYQGASPLHF	TGCGCCAGCAGCCAAGTGGGCTCATCGAATTCGGGAATTTACCAGGGAGCTTCACCCCTCCACTTT
.	TRBV27	.	TRBJ1-6	CASSLSSSYNSPLHF	TGTGCCAGCAGTTTAAGTAGCTCCTATAATTCACCCCTCCACTTT
.	TRBV6-5	.	TRBJ2-1	CASSFPAGYNEQFF	TGTGCCAGCAGTTTCCCGGCAGGCTACAATGAGCAGTTCTTC
.	TRBV20-1	.	TRBJ2-2	CSASTTSTGELFF	TGCAGTGCCTCGACAACCTCAACCGGGGAGCTGTTTTTT
.	TRBV10-3	.	TRBJ1-5	CAISASPGGNQPQHF	TGTGCCATCAGTGCGTCACCCGGGGGGAATCAGCCCCAGCATTTT
.	TRBV9	.	TRBJ2-2	CASSVGSIGGELFF	TGTGCCAGCAGCGTAGGGTCGATAGGCGGGGAGCTGTTTTTT
.	TRBV2	few	TRBJ2-7	CATEEGMAQYF	TGTGCCACGGAGGAGGGAATGGCGCAGTACTTC
.	TRBV7-3	.	TRBJ2-3	CASSQEIADTQYF	TGTGCCAGCAGCCAAGAGATCGCAGATACGCAGTATTTT
TRBD1	TRBV6-2/TRBV6-3	many	TRBJ1-1	CASSYSTGYTEAFF	TGTGCCAGCAGTTACTCGACAGGGTACACTGAAGCTTTCTTT
TRBD1	TRBV24-1	few	TRBJ1-5	CATSDVTGDQPQHF	TGTGCCACCAGTGATGTAACAGGGGATCAGCCCCAGCATTTT
.	TRBV6-2/TRBV6-3	few	TRBJ1-5	CASSYGSGVQPQHF	TGTGCCAGCAGTTACGGCTCAGGGGTTCAGCCCCAGCATTTT
TRBD1	TRBV28	.	TRBJ2-3	CASIMGGQGPSTDTQYF	TGTGCCAGCATCATGGGGGGACAGGGGCCAAGCACAGATACGCAGTATTTT
.	TRBV4-1	.	TRBJ2-1	CASSQGIFREAYNEQFF	TGCGCCAGCAGCCAAGGAATTTTCAGGGAGGCCTACAATGAGCAGTTCTTC
TRBD1	TRBV4-3	.	TRBJ2-7	CASSQALTGSYEQYF	TGCGCCAGCAGCCAAGCCCTGACAGGGAGCTACGAGCAGTACTTC
.	TRBV29-1	.	TRBJ2-4	CSVEGATGRAGKAKNIQYF	TGCAGCGTTGAAGGCGCGACAGGCCGGGCCGGTAAAGCCAAAAACATTCAGTACTTC
.	TRBV5-5	many	TRBJ1-1	CASSLWGVGTEAFF	TGTGCCAGCAGCTTGTGGGGTGTCGGGACTGAAGCTTTCTTT
.	TRBV7-2	many	TRBJ2-5	CASSPGTQETQYF	TGTGCCAGCAGCCCCGGGACCCAAGAGACCCAGTACTTC
.	TRBV7-9	few	TRBJ1-6	CASSFTSSYNSPLHF	TGTGCCAGCAGCTTTACAAGCTCCTATAATTCACCCCTCCACTTT